This T cell receptor (beta chain) comes out of a study of shared clonotypes between healthy human individuals. The wider study: Donors consisted of a couple of women and a few men between 18 and 49.

Positive CCR7 selection of CD45RO-negative cells yielded the naive CD8 cells, and terminally differentiated effector memory CD45RA+ cells were excluded. The CDR3 has 13 residues. Looked up from germline, CDR1 is MNHEY and CDR2 is SMNVEV (reference sequence). The V gene lost 5 bases and the J gene lost 5 bases, with 10 bases spanning the gap. TCRdb's copy holds only in-frame clones and misses some; the assay was immunoSEQ multiplex PCR. Of around 2,000,000 clones in the sample, over 85% are singletons; the top ten hold about 1.1%. Sequences were obtained from naive CD8+ T cells sorted from blood. The source of this sequence is a man between 18 and 35 years old in good health. The chain is built from TRBV27 and TRBJ1-5; tentative D call: TRBD1 (6 bases). The CDR3 loop reads CASSRGSHQPQHF. The CDR3 DNA sequence: TGTGCCAGCAGTAGGGGGAGCCATCAGCCCCAGCATTTT.